The 20 T cell receptor beta chains reported below all come from one sample, sequenced in a study of T cell responses to AZD1222 COVID-19 vaccine. Assay: immunoSEQ multiplex PCR; the TCRdb copy retains only in-frame clones and omits some. The sample carries about 76,000 clones, more than 70% recorded once. The specimen was peripheral blood, collected on day 0 of AZD1222 vaccination. Every receptor here comes from an adult in good health.

The chain combines TRBV14 with TRBJ1-3; D is uncertain. Trimming left V 4 bases short and J 2 bases short, with 15 bases between. This CDR3 contains 16 residues. CDR1 and CDR2 (germline): SGHDN, FVKESK. CDR3 nucleotide sequence: TGTGCCAGCAGCCGACGGTCCCTCGGAGCTGGAAACACCATATATTTT. The encoded protein is CASSRRSLGAGNTIYF.

Here the CDR3 DNA reads TGTGCCAGCAGTTTACCAAAACAGGGGAGCCCCAATCAGCCCCAGCATTTT. Its protein product is CASSLPKQGSPNQPQHF. This chain uses TRBV27 with TRBJ1-5, with 7 bases fitting TRBD1. The CDR3 totals 17 residues. Germline CDR1 and CDR2: MNHEY and SMNVEV (reference sequence). V shed 2 bases and J 3 bases; nucleotides not matched to a gene: 10.

The genes are TRBV5-1 and TRBJ2-3, with 12 positions matching TRBD1. The CDR3 totals 16 residues. CDR1 is SGHRS and CDR2 is YFSETQ in the germline V gene. V dropped 3 bases and J dropped 6; count of bases not matched to a gene: 8. This CDR3 reads CASSSGTGGAPDTQYF. DNA for the CDR3: TGCGCCAGCAGCTCCGGGACAGGGGGCGCACCCGATACGCAGTATTTT. Together with reference TRBV5-1 and TRBJ2-3, the CDR3 gives the full variable domain: KAGVTQTPRYLIKTRGQQVTLSCSPISGHRSVSWYQQTPGQGLQFLFEYFSETQRNKGNFPGRFSGRQFSNSRSEMNVSTLELGDSALYLCASSSGTGGAPDTQYFGPGTRLTVL.

The chain joins TRBV19 to TRBJ2-5, with D possibly being TRBD1 or TRBD2 (5 bases each). The CDR3 contains 10 residues. Germline loops: CDR1 LNHDA, CDR2 SQIVND (reference sequence). V was shortened by 11 bases and J by 4 bases, with 8 bases between the two germline ends. CDR3 protein: CASGRETQYF. The CDR3 DNA is TGTGCCTCGGGGCGAGAGACCCAGTACTTC.

The chain recombines TRBV3-1 (or the pseudogene TRBV3-2) with TRBJ1-1; D unclear. Germline lookup yields CDR1 LGHDT and CDR2 YNNKEL (reference sequence). V was clipped by 1 base and J by 6 bases, with 6 bases between them. The CDR3 length is 12 residues. CDR3 sequence reads: CASSQVSSEAFF. CDR3 coding DNA: TGTGCCAGCAGCCAAGTCTCCTCTGAAGCTTTCTTT.

The chain combines TRBV7-9 with TRBJ2-2; no definite D call. The germline gives CDR1 SEHNR, CDR2 FQNEAQ (reference sequence). The CDR3 covers 13 residues. Trimming removed 3 bases at V and 7 bases at J, with 9 bases between. The CDR3 sequence: CASSFPSVGELFF. CDR3 bases: TGTGCCAGCAGCTTCCCCTCGGTCGGGGAGCTGTTTTTT.

This clone is a singleton in its sample. V and J are TRBV28 and TRBJ1-5; possibly TRBD1 for D (5 bases). Trimming took off 6 bases at V and 2 bases at J, with 11 bases between the two ends. Germline assignment: CDR1 MDHEN and CDR2 SYDVKM. The length of the CDR3 is 14 residues. The CDR3 spells CASRQGGGNQPQHF. CDR3 DNA sequence: TGTGCCAGCAGGCAGGGTGGAGGCAATCAGCCCCAGCATTTT.

The genes are TRBV7-9 and TRBJ2-1; D is undetermined. Trimming removed 2 bases from V and 8 bases from J, with 19 bases in between. This CDR3 has 16 residues. CDR1 is SEHNR, CDR2 FQNEAQ, per germline (reference sequence). The CDR3 reads CASSLPSPVGPDEQFF. The CDR3 DNA follows: TGTGCCAGCAGCTTACCAAGCCCCGTTGGCCCGGATGAGCAGTTCTTC.

In DNA form, the CDR3 reads TGTGCCACCCAGGGAAGGGTAGACGAGCAGTACTTC. It encodes CATQGRVDEQYF. The chain joins TRBV28 to TRBJ2-7; D is perhaps TRBD1 (5 bases). V shed 10 bases and J shed 5 bases, with 15 bases lying between them. The CDR3 runs to 12 residues. CDR1 and CDR2 (germline): MDHEN, SYDVKM.

The chain employs TRBV9 and TRBJ2-2, with D hard to call. Germline lookup yields CDR1 SGDLS and CDR2 YYNGEE. V was trimmed by 4 bases and J by 6 bases, leaving 4 bases between them. This CDR3 comprises 11 residues. The CDR3 DNA is TGTGCCAGCAGCCGTCCCGGGGAGCTGTTTTTT. As protein: CASSRPGELFF.

This rearrangement joins TRBV6-5 to TRBJ1-1; D call uncertain. The V gene lost 0 bases and the J gene lost 1 base, with 9 bases spanning the gap. The CDR3 loop spans 15 amino acids. The germline V gene encodes CDR1 MNHEY and CDR2 SVGAGI. Here the CDR3 DNA reads TGTGCCAGCAGTTACTCCTCACAACCGAACACTGAAGCTTTCTTT. It translates to CASSYSSQPNTEAFF.

The DNA for the CDR3 is TGTGCCAGCGGGGAACAAGTCGGGTTTACAGATACGCAGTATTTT. Protein product: CASGEQVGFTDTQYF. J is TRBJ2-3 and V is TRBV19; perhaps TRBD2 as D (5 bases). Between the trimmed V and J ends, which lost 9 bases and 3 bases, there was a span of 19 bases. CDR1 and CDR2 from the germline V gene are LNHDA and SQIVND (reference sequence). The CDR3 runs to 15 residues.

The V call is TRBV23-1, the J call TRBJ1-1, with D possibly matching TRBD1 (5 bases). TRBV23-1 carries the ORF label, with uncertain function. The CDR3 is 14 residues long. Deletions cut 6 bases from V and 5 bases from J, with 16 bases between. The CDR3 DNA is TGCGCCAGCAGCCCGAGGGGCCGGGAAACTGAAGCTTTCTTT. Protein sequence: CASSPRGRETEAFF.

The gene calls are TRBV18 and TRBJ2-1, with TRBD2 matching over 8 bases. V was pared by 2 bases and J by 3 bases, with 9 bases of the junction left unmatched. The CDR3 spans 17 residues. Germline V CDR1 and CDR2: KGHSH, LQKENI. The CDR3: CASSPNPGGPSYNEQFF. The CDR3 DNA reads as TGTGCCAGCTCACCAAATCCGGGAGGGCCTAGCTACAATGAGCAGTTCTTC.

This clone has a single count. The V gene is TRBV9, the J gene TRBJ2-1; TRBD2 matches at 12 bases. J gave up 8 bases and V 2 bases, and 8 bases lay outside the gene matches. The CDR3 sequence is 16 residues long. CDR1 SGDLS and CDR2 YYNGEE come from the germline V gene. This CDR3 reads CASSVQLAGGWDEQFF. CDR3 sequence (DNA): TGTGCCAGCAGCGTCCAACTAGCGGGGGGCTGGGATGAGCAGTTCTTC.

The chain is built from TRBV12-5 and TRBJ2-1, with D hard to call. V lost 3 bases to trimming and J lost 11 bases, with 14 bases between them. The germline CDR1 and CDR2 sequences are LGHNT and FRNRAP. This CDR3 spans 13 amino acids. The CDR3 loop is CASGLEVAGQQFF. The CDR3 nucleotides are TGTGCTAGTGGTTTAGAAGTCGCTGGTCAGCAGTTCTTC.

A remark on this clone: The limits of the CDR3 on the DNA are not certain, so only TCRdb's listed CDR3 is given. CDR3: CASSFLWNEQFF. This sequence joins TRBV11-2 and TRBJ2-1. The germline gives CDR1 SGHAT, CDR2 FQNNGV. The CDR3 comprises 12 residues, both ends counted.

CDR3 nucleotides: TGCGCCAGCAGTGAGTCGGGACTAGCGGAGACCCAGTACTTC. Protein sequence: CASSESGLAETQYF. The chain carries TRBV10-1 and TRBJ2-5, with TRBD2 matching over 10 bases. Germline V gene lookup returns CDR1 WNHNN and CDR2 SYGVQD (reference sequence). The CDR3 is made up of 14 amino acids. V shed 0 bases, J shed 5 bases, and the junction held 0 bases outside the gene matches.

The V and J genes are TRBV5-5 and TRBJ1-2; tentatively, D is TRBD1 (5 bases). The germline CDR1 and CDR2 sequences are SGHKS and YYEKEE (reference sequence). CDR3 size: 12 residues. The germline V and J ends were trimmed by 7 bases and 3 bases, with 10 bases remaining between them. The CDR3 here is CASGGLDYGYTF. The CDR3 DNA reads TGTGCCAGCGGGGGATTGGACTATGGCTACACCTTC.

V and J are TRBV6-1 and TRBJ1-2; perhaps TRBD1 as D (6 bases). Trimming shortened V by 2 bases and J by 4 bases, and 14 bases separated the two germline ends. This CDR3 spans 15 amino acids. CDR1 is MNHNS, CDR2 SASEGT, per germline. CDR3 sequence (DNA): TGTGCCAGCAGTGAACGAGGGGGGGGTGCCTATGGCTACACCTTC. It encodes CASSERGGGAYGYTF.